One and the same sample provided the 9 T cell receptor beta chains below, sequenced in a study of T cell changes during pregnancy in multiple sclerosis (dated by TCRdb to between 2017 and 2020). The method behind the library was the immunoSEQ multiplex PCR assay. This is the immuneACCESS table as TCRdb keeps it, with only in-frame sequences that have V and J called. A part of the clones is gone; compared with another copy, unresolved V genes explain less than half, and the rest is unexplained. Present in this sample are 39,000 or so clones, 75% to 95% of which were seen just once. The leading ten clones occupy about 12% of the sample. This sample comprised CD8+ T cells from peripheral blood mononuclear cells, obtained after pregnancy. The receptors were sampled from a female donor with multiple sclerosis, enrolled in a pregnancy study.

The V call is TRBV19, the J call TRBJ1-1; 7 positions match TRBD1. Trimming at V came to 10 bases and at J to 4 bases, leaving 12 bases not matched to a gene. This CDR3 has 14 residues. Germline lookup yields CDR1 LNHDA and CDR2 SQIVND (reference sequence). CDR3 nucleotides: TGTGCCACCCTACAGAGAGGGGGCCGCACTGAAGCTTTCTTT. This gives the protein CATLQRGGRTEAFF.

CDR3 sequence: CASSGTSGAPNTGELFF. DNA for the CDR3: TGTGCCAGCAGCGGGACTAGCGGGGCCCCGAACACCGGGGAGCTGTTTTTT. The genes are TRBV2 and TRBJ2-2, with 13 bases fitting TRBD2. CDR1 is SNHLY and CDR2 is FYNNEI in the germline V gene. The CDR3 covers 17 residues. V dropped 6 bases and J dropped 0; count of bases not matched to a gene: 4.

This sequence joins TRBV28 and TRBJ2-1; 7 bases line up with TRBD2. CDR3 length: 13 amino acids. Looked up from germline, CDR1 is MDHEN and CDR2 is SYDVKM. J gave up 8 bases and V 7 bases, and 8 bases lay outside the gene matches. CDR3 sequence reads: CASTWTRMYEQFF. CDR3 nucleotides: TGTGCCAGCACGTGGACTAGGATGTATGAGCAGTTCTTC.

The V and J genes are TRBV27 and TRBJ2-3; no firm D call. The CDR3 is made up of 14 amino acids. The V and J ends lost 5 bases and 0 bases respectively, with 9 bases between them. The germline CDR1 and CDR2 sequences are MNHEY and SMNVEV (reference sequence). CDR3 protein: CASSPTISTDTQYF. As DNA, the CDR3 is TGTGCCAGCAGTCCAACAATTAGCACAGATACGCAGTATTTT.

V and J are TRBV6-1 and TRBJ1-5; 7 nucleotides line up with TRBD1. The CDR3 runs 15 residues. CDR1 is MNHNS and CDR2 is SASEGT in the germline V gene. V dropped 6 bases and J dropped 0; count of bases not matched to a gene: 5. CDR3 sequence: CASRVTGDSNQPQHF. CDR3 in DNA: TGTGCCAGCAGGGTAACAGGGGATAGCAATCAGCCCCAGCATTTT.

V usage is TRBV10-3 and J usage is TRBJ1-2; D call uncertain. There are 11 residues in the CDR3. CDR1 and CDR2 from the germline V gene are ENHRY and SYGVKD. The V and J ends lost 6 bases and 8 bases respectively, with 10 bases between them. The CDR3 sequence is CAIRTSRGYTF. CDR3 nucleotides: TGTGCCATCAGAACCTCTAGGGGCTACACCTTC.

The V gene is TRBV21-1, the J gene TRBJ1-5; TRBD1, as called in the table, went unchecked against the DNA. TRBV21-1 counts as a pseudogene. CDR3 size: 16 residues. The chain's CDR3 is CASSKGSRPLNQPQHF. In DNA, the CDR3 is TGTGCCAGCAGCAAAGGAAGCAGGCCCCTCAATCAGCCCCAGCATTTT.

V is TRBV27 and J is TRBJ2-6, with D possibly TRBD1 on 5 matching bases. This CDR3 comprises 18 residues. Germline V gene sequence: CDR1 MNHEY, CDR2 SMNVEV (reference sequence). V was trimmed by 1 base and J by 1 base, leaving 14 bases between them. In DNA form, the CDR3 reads TGTGCCAGCAGTTTATTCCCAGGAAGGGGTTCTGGGGCCAACGTCCTGACTTTC. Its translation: CASSLFPGRGSGANVLTF.

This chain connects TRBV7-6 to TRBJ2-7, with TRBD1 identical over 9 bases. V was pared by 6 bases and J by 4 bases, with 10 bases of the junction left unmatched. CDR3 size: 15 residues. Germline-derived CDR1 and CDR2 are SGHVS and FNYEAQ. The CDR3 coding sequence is TGTGCCAGCAGTCGGAGACAGGGGGAGTTGTACGAGCAGTACTTC. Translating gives CASSRRQGELYEQYF.